This T cell receptor beta chain emerged from a study of PD-1 blockade in classical Hodgkin lymphoma. This clone has a single count. The CDR3 is made up of 15 amino acids. The junction had 6 bases not matched to a gene; V was cut back by 2 bases and J by 5 bases. Per the germline V gene, CDR1 is SGHTA and CDR2 is FQGNSA. Indicated time point: newly diagnosed, previously untreated cHL patient sample. Untreated, newly diagnosed classical Hodgkin lymphoma PBMCs were used for comparison. Clones were read by immunoSEQ multiplex PCR, and TCRdb kept only the in-frame ones, dropping some. This table holds 15,000 to 20,000 clones, about 90% found once.

The V and J genes are TRBV7-2 and TRBJ2-5; 9 bases map to TRBD1. Sequences were obtained from peripheral blood mononuclear cells (PBMCs). This clonotype originated in a human donor with classical Hodgkin lymphoma. The CDR3: CASSLWGQGRETQYF. CDR3 sequence (DNA): TGTGCCAGCAGCTTATGGGGACAGGGCAGGGAGACCCAGTACTTC.